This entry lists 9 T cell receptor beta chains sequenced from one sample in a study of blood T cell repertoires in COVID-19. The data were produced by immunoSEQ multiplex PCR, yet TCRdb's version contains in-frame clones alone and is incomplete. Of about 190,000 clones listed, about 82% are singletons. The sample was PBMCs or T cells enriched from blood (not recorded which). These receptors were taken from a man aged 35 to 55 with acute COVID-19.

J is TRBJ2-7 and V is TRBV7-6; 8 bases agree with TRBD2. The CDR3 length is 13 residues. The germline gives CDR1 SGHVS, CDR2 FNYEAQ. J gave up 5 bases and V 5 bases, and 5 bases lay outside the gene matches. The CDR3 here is CASSRGGADEQYF. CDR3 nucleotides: TGTGCCAGCAGCCGGGGGGGGGCCGACGAGCAGTACTTC. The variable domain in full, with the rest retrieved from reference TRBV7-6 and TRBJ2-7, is GAGVSQSPRYKVTKRGQDVALRCDPISGHVSLYWYRQALGQGPEFLTYFNYEAQQDKSGLPNDRFSAERPEGSISTLTIQRTEQRDSAMYRCASSRGGADEQYFGPGTRLTVT.

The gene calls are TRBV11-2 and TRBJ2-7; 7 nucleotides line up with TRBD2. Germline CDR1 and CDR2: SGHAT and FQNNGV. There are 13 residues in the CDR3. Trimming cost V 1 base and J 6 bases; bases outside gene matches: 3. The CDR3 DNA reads TGTGCCAGCAGCTTAGTACTAGCGAGCGAGCAGTACTTC. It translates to CASSLVLASEQYF.

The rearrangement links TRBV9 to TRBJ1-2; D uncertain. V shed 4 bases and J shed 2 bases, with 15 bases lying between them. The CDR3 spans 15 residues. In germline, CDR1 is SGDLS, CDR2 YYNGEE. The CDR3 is CASSPSGASNYGYTF. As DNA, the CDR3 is TGTGCCAGCAGCCCCTCGGGTGCCTCCAACTATGGCTACACCTTC. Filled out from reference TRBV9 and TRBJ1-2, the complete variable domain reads DSGVTQTPKHLITATGQRVTLRCSPRSGDLSVYWYQQSLDQGLQFLIQYYNGEERAKGNILERFSAQQFPDLHSELNLSSLELGDSALYFCASSPSGASNYGYTFGSGTRLTVV.

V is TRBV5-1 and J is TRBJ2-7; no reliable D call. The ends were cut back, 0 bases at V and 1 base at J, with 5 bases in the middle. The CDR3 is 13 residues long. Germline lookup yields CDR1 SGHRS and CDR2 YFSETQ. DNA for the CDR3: TGCGCCAGCAGCTTGGTGAGTTCCTACGAGCAGTACTTC. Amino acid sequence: CASSLVSSYEQYF.

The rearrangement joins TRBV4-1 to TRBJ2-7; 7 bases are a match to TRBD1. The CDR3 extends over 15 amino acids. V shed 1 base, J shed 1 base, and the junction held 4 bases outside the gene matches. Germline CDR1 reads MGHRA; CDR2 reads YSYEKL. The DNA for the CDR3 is TGCGCCAGCAGCCAAGCGGACAGGACATCCTACGAGCAGTACTTC. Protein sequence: CASSQADRTSYEQYF.

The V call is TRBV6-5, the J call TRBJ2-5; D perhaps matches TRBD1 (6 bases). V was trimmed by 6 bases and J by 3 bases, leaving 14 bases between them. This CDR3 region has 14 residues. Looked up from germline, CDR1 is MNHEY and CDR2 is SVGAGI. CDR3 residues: CASRDFRGEETQYF. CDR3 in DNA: TGTGCCAGCAGAGACTTCAGGGGAGAAGAGACCCAGTACTTC.

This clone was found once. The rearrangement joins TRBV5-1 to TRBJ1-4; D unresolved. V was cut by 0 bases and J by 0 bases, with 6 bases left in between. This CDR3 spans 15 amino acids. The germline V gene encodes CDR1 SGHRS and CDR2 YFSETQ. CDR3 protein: CASSLDETTNEKLFF. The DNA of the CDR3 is TGCGCCAGCAGCTTGGATGAGACAACTAATGAAAAACTGTTTTTT.

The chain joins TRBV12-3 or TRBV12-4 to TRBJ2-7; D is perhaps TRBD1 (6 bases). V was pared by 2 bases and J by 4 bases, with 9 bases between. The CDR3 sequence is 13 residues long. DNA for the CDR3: TGTGCCAGCAGTTTATTCAGGGGTTACGAGCAGTACTTC. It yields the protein CASSLFRGYEQYF.

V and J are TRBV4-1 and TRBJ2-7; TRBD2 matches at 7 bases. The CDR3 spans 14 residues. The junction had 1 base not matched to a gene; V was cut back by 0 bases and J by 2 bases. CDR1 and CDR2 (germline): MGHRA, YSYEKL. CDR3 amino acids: CASSQDGGTYEQYF. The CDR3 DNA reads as TGCGCCAGCAGCCAAGACGGGGGGACCTACGAGCAGTACTTC.